Included here is one T cell receptor beta chain sequence, with context. This entry comes from a study of blood T cells in healthy people across ages. Using a J-beta primer mix together with a sample-barcoded 5' primer, a second PCR was run for roughly 6 to 11 cycles. TCRdb re-called the 5' RACE reads with MiXCR, one entry per CDR3 protein. The sample includes over 600,000 distinct CDR3 sequences, around 50% of them seen just once. V lost 6 bases to trimming and J lost 6 bases, with 18 bases between them. Per germline, CDR1 DFQATT and CDR2 SNEGSKA (reference sequence). The CDR3 runs 14 residues. The receptor was derived from a man aged 40-55 years in good health. The V and J genes are TRBV20-1 and TRBJ1-5; D is perhaps TRBD1 (6 bases). The specimen sequenced was blood. CDR3 coding DNA: TGCAGTGCAACCTTCAAAACAGGGTTTCAGCCCCAGCATTTT. Amino acids: CSATFKTGFQPQHF.